The rows below give T cell receptor beta chains drawn from one sample of a study of CD8+ T cells in alopecia areata. Clones were read by immunoSEQ multiplex PCR, and TCRdb kept only the in-frame ones, dropping some. The sample holds roughly 200,000 clones; almost 65% are singletons and the top ten take 1.7%. The sample in question was CD4+ T cells sorted from blood, obtained at week 0. These receptor sequences come from a human donor with alopecia areata. Both conserved end residues are part of each CDR3. The D gene is left open where the match is weak. For some rows the clone size is stated as once, few or many, or as a class when expanded; others skip it.

D gene,J gene,V gene,clone size,CDR3 protein,CDR3 DNA
TRBD1,TRBJ1-2,TRBV29-1,NA,CSVRQGLPLYF,TGCAGCGTCCGACAGGGGCTTCCCCTTTACTTC
TRBD2,TRBJ2-1,TRBV14,NA,CASSPALGLAGRNEQFF,TGTGCCAGCAGCCCAGCCCTTGGTCTAGCGGGGAGGAATGAGCAGTTCTTC
NA,TRBJ2-3,TRBV29-1,NA,CSLVVGEAQYF,TGCAGCCTTGTTGTTGGGGAGGCGCAGTATTTT
NA,TRBJ1-2,TRBV25-1,NA,CASSEGHNYGYTF,TGTGCCAGCAGTGAGGGACATAACTATGGCTACACCTTC
TRBD1,TRBJ1-5,TRBV7-2,few,CASSPSGQGSQPQHF,TGTGCCAGCAGCCCATCGGGACAGGGAAGTCAGCCCCAGCATTTT
NA,TRBJ2-1,TRBV11-2,NA,CASSLPILTRIRYNEQFF,TGTGCCAGCAGCTTGCCAATCCTCACTAGGATTCGTTACAATGAGCAGTTCTTC
NA,TRBJ2-1,TRBV30,NA,CAWSLYIGEQFF,TGTGCCTGGAGTTTATACATCGGCGAGCAGTTCTTC
TRBD1,TRBJ1-6,TRBV4-3,NA,CASSPGQAHSPLHF,TGCGCCAGCAGCCCAGGACAGGCACATTCACCCCTCCACTTT
NA,TRBJ1-5,TRBV5-1,NA,CASSGSNQPQHF,TGTGCCAGCAGCGGATCAAATCAGCCCCAGCATTTT
NA,TRBJ2-3,TRBV29-1,NA,CSVEDQQGRKSTDTQYF,TGCAGCGTTGAAGATCAGCAGGGTCGGAAGAGCACAGATACGCAGTATTTT
TRBD1,TRBJ1-2,TRBV29-1,NA,CSVLGQGGGYTF,TGCAGCGTGTTGGGACAGGGAGGCGGCTACACCTTC
TRBD1,TRBJ2-1,TRBV5-1,once,CASRQQGANYNEQFF,TGCGCCAGCAGGCAACAGGGGGCAAACTACAATGAGCAGTTCTTC
TRBD1,TRBJ1-5,TRBV7-8,NA,CASSLVGGQGASNQPQHF,TGTGCCAGCAGCTTAGTAGGGGGACAGGGGGCTTCCAATCAGCCCCAGCATTTT
NA,TRBJ2-3,TRBV30,NA,CAWSEGSGTDTQYF,TGTGCCTGGAGTGAGGGGAGTGGAACAGATACGCAGTATTTT
TRBD2,TRBJ2-2,TRBV29-1,NA,CSVVVGGTGELFF,TGCAGCGTTGTGGTCGGGGGGACCGGGGAGCTGTTTTTT
NA,TRBJ1-2,TRBV2,NA,CASNPQGYGYTF,TGTGCCAGCAATCCACAGGGCTATGGCTACACCTTC
TRBD2,TRBJ2-5,TRBV7-2,NA,CASSPLAGGSKTQYF,TGTGCCAGCAGCCCTCTCGCGGGGGGGTCGAAGACCCAGTACTTC
NA,TRBJ2-1,TRBV4-1,NA,CASSHIGRSSYNEQFF,TGCGCCAGCAGCCATATAGGACGGAGCTCCTACAATGAGCAGTTCTTC
NA,TRBJ1-1,TRBV29-1,NA,CAISQGHLATEAFF,TGCGCGATCTCTCAGGGACACCTGGCCACTGAAGCTTTCTTT
TRBD1,TRBJ1-2,TRBV30,NA,CAWKRDSSNGYTF,TGTGCCTGGAAACGGGACAGCTCAAATGGCTACACCTTC
TRBD2,TRBJ2-1,TRBV4-3,NA,CASSQELAGVYNEQFF,TGCGCCAGCAGCCAAGAACTAGCGGGGGTATACAATGAGCAGTTCTTC
NA,TRBJ2-3,TRBV7-2,NA,CASSLNVDTQYF,TGTGCCAGCAGCTTAAACGTAGATACGCAGTATTTT
NA,TRBJ2-3,TRBV6-6,NA,CASSSFRGARADTQYF,TGTGCCAGCAGTTCTTTCAGGGGGGCTCGGGCAGATACGCAGTATTTT
TRBD1,TRBJ2-7,TRBV29-1,NA,CSVVTGGAGNEQYF,TGCAGCGTGGTGACAGGGGGCGCTGGAAACGAGCAGTACTTC
TRBD1,TRBJ1-2,TRBV30,NA,CAWRDRTGGNYGYTF,TGTGCCTGGAGGGACAGGACAGGGGGTAACTATGGCTACACCTTC
TRBD1,TRBJ1-2,TRBV7-2,NA,CASSLGQGNYGYTF,TGTGCCAGCAGCTTAGGACAGGGAAACTATGGCTACACCTTC
NA,TRBJ1-6,TRBV27,many,CASSFGYSPLHF,TGTGCCAGCAGTTTCGGCTATTCACCCCTCCACTTT
NA,TRBJ2-7,TRBV2,once,CASTRQGEYEQYF,TGTGCCAGCACCCGCCAGGGAGAATACGAGCAGTACTTC
TRBD1,TRBJ1-1,TRBV7-2,few,CASSLPTGGSNTEAFF,TGTGCCAGCAGCTTACCCACAGGGGGATCGAACACTGAAGCTTTCTTT
TRBD1,TRBJ1-2,TRBV9,NA,CASSAVPGQGGTF,TGTGCCAGCAGCGCCGTCCCGGGACAGGGTGGCACCTTC
NA,TRBJ2-3,TRBV29-1,NA,CSVVTPLTDTQYF,TGCAGCGTTGTAACGCCTCTCACAGATACGCAGTATTTT
TRBD1,TRBJ2-7,TRBV25-1,NA,CASSVRQGYEQYF,TGTGCCAGCAGTGTACGACAGGGGTACGAGCAGTACTTC